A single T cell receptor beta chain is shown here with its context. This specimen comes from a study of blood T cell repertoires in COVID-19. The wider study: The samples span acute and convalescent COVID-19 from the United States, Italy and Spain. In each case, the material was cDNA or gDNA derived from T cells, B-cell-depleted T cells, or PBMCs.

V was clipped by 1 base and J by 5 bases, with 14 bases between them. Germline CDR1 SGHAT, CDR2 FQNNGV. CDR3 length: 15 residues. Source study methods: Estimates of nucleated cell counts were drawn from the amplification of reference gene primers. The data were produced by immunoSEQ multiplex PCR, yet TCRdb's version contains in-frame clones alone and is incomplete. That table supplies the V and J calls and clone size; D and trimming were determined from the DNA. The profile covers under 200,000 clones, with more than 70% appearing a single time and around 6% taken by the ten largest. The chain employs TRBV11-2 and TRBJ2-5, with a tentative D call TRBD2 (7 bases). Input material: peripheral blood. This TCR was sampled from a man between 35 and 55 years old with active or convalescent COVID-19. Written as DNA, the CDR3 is TGTGCCAGCAGCTTAGGTGCGGGGGCGAGGGAGACCCAGTACTTC. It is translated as CASSLGAGARETQYF.